This TCR beta chain was captured by sequencing in a study of cytomegalovirus exposure and HLA in healthy donors (dated by TCRdb to the late 2010s). The study in broad terms: An earlier analysis of several hundred of the donors reported approximately 300 Gb of sequence data and some 100 million unique TCR beta sequences from about 200 million T cells. High-throughput TCR immunosequencing, statistical association of individual TCRs with disease status, and machine learning were combined to predict cytomegalovirus infection status. Roughly five DR-DQ haplotypes were treated as single units for association and clustering because of strong linkage in the cohort. An earlier analysis of several hundred of the donors applied high-throughput TCR beta sequencing to assess whether each TCR beta V gene segment acted as functional or pseudogenic. To study patterns of TCR occurrence, a later analysis re-analyzed previously published TCR beta repertoires from 550 to 800 donors and added high-resolution HLA genotyping. Alongside the repertoire data, information on donor age, sex, ethnicity and CMV serostatus was compiled. An early release covering approximately 600 HLA-typed donors comprised approximately 290 gigabases of sequencing data and around 86 million unique TCR sequences. Rather than drawing on any new phenotypic data, the later analysis identified candidate immune exposures from TCR beta sequences and the way those sequences occurred across donors. Of the roughly 400 genotyped donors, roughly 76% were placed in the genetic ancestry cluster associated with self-reported Caucasian donors. In a later genetic analysis, genome-wide SNP genotypes for about three fifths of the roughly 670 donors were used, and that subset was treated as a discovery cohort. The study aimed to test whether signatures of past pathogen exposure could be identified by cataloging public T cell receptors. HLA typing covered class I and class II loci at four-digit resolution. Typing coverage varied by locus: 629-630 donors for A, B, C, DRB1 and DQB1; around 560 for DQA1; around 610 for DPA1; under 490 for DPB1. Every discovery cohort repertoire had been produced on one sequencing platform. The study used immunosequencing to profile the T cell repertoires of several hundred subjects and linked those repertoires to cytomegalovirus serostatus. Across around 400 genotyped donors of the cohort, an average of roughly 250,000 unique TCR beta nucleotide sequences per donor were sequenced, and roughly 17% of those sequences were non-productive. Along with the approximately 700-subject first cohort, a separate validation cohort of over a hundred different subjects was used. Results and caveats for the whole study, not just this receptor: Specific HLA alleles were associated with 15,000 to 20,000 TCR beta sequences at a false discovery rate of 0.05 in a later analysis. Most CMV-associated TCR beta chains appeared to be HLA-restricted in a later analysis, and the HLA associations seemed to be driven largely by CMV exposure. Only TCR beta chains were sequenced in this cohort, and the absence of alpha or paired-chain data limited detectable features. The study listed 164 TCR beta chains as associated with cytomegalovirus. Most TCR sequences were observed very rarely across donors, whereas some public TCRs were present in many individuals. A later analysis found that TCR association rates varied across HLA loci, with DRB1 alleles showing the most associated TCRs and HLA-C alleles the fewest. A later genetic analysis reported fewer N-insertions in productive TCRs among donors in an Asian-associated ancestry cluster than the roughly 670-donor mean. The classifier was reported to diagnose cytomegalovirus status with high specificity and sensitivity in both the original cohort and the validation cohort. A cluster of highly shared sequence variants was judged likely to be a technical artifact of the sequencing pipeline. A later analysis reported that several top co-occurrence clusters appeared linked to parvovirus B19, influenza, CMV and Epstein-Barr virus. Linkage disequilibrium might explain the correlated functional status among segregating V segments, but an unknown experimental factor could not be ruled out. Because HLA typing was missing for some donors at each locus, association tests included only the typed subset. Roughly uniform sequencing depth across donors was assumed in presence/absence analyses, although this assumption may not hold. When HLA alleles, especially DR and DQ, strongly co-occurred, attributing TCR associations to individual alleles was difficult. According to the authors, the approach could potentially be generalized to other disease states and immunological phenotypes. V-gene and J-gene trimming of TCR beta chains was associated with a missense DCLRE1C variant in a later genetic analysis, and the association was replicated in an independent cohort. A further reported finding was that TCR beta sequences accurately predicted the HLA-A and HLA-B alleles for most subjects in the first cohort. An earlier analysis of 587 of the donors showed that most TCR beta V segments appeared in productive rearrangements either about 87% or about 30% of the time, which broadly matched IMGT annotations. The earlier analysis of almost 600 of the donors excluded about 16 rarely observed V segments, including chromosome 9 orphons, because counts were too low. Three of the identified cytomegalovirus-associated TCR beta chains were confirmed in vitro to be specific for cytomegalovirus antigens. Because the 87-base-pair reads could not distinguish some IMGT-functional V segments, including TRBV6-2 and TRBV6-3, those segments were excluded. Immune exposure information for the cohort was limited to CMV serostatus. A later analysis found that HLA-associated TCR beta chains were more clonally expanded and had lower generation probabilities than equally common non-associated chains.

In total, around 600 healthy bone marrow donors made up the cohort. All cohort members were sampled while nominally healthy, although unrecorded immune exposures were likely present. The donor tested CMV seropositive and was one of the 289 seropositive cohort members. Each donor provided a peripheral blood sample, and peripheral blood mononuclear cells were used for TCR beta sequencing. The Qiagen DNeasy Blood Extraction Kit was used to extract genomic DNA from the blood cell samples. Per the germline V gene, SGDLS is the CDR1 and YYNGEE is the CDR2. V trim: 0 bases; J trim: 4 bases; unmatched bases: 10. The CDR3, from cysteine to phenylalanine, totals 18 residues. Here the CDR3 DNA is all that survives: 54 bases in frame from base 1. Note on this clone: Its antigen has not been determined. Base qualities are missing; no much larger clone stands one base away.

Libraries were prepared through the immunoSEQ multiplex PCR assay. The multiplex PCR relied on a mix of 60 forward primers for TCR Vbeta segments and 13 reverse primers for TCR Jbeta segments. Amplification of the CDR3 region of rearranged TCR beta genes was performed with a multiplex PCR assay on genomic DNA. The Illumina HiSeq System was used to sequence the amplified TCR beta libraries as 87-base-pair reads. The study's processing was this. A later analysis counted about 80 million unique TCR beta chains across the 666 repertoires, and some 12 million of these chains were shared by at least two donors. To remove PCR and sequencing errors, raw reads were error-corrected and collapsed into unique sequences using a nearest-neighbor algorithm that merged closely related sequences. Alignment of CDR3 sequences to IMGT reference sequences was used to assign V, D and J gene segments. Each retained sequence needed at least a six-nucleotide match to both a V gene segment and a J gene segment. A rearrangement was called productive if the CDR3 had no stop codons and remained in frame with V and J, and every other rearrangement was called non-productive. Following IMGT convention, CDR3 was defined as the stretch from the second conserved V-encoded cysteine to the conserved J-encoded phenylalanine. In an earlier analysis of roughly 580 of the donors, sequences lacking an unambiguous match to a single V gene segment were excluded. An earlier analysis of some 610 of the donors called V segments functional above 56.7% productive rearrangements and segregating when the between-donor standard deviation exceeded 5%. To diagnose cytomegalovirus status from the catalog of TCR beta chain sequences, a statistical classification framework was built. In a later analysis, V and J genes were assigned by comparing TCR nucleotide sequences against IMGT/GENE-DB human TR gene sequences. In a later analysis, CDR3 sequences and most-parsimonious VDJ recombination scenarios were assigned using the TCRdist pipeline. In a later analysis, each TCR beta chain was defined by its CDR3 amino acid sequence together with its V-gene family, and reads without a unique V-gene family were excluded. As a way to deal with suspected cross-contamination and a sequencing artifact, a later analysis dropped 592 nucleotide sequences that were highly shared and had low generation probability. For each public chain, a later analysis derived a clonal expansion index from normalized ranks of inferred template counts within each repertoire. In a later analysis, generation probabilities were computed using a VDJ recombination model fitted to out-of-frame rearrangements, and the results were checked against IGoR. In a later analysis, hypergeometric tests were used to score TCR-TCR, TCR-HLA and TCR-CMV co-occurrence, with a repertoire-size bias correction applied to TCR pairs. To estimate false discovery rates, a later analysis permuted the HLA or CMV assignments 20 times. A later analysis grouped co-occurring TCRs with DBSCAN, adding TCRdist sequence similarity when clustering within HLA-allele-positive subsets. Repertoires with fewer than 30,000 or more than 120,000 public chains, plus five repertoires with anomalous nucleotide sharing, were excluded from co-occurrence clustering. TCRdb holds this immuneACCESS table with in-frame rearrangements only. Some clones are missing; in checked studies, unresolved V genes explain under half, and the rest has no known cause. For V, J and clone size, that table is used; D and trimming come from the DNA. This sample holds around 50,000 clones; about three quarters were observed only once. The ten largest make up around 8.1% of the sample.

The TCR comes from a man aged 25 to 40 in good health and CMV-seropositive. The sequencing input was PBMCs. The V and J segments used are TRBV9 and TRBJ2-2; 9 central bases correspond to TRBD2. CDR3 reads: CASSVAIRTSATTGELFF. The DNA sequence reads TGTGCCAGCAGCGTAGCGATACGGACTAGCGCGACCACCGGGGAGCTGTTTTTT.